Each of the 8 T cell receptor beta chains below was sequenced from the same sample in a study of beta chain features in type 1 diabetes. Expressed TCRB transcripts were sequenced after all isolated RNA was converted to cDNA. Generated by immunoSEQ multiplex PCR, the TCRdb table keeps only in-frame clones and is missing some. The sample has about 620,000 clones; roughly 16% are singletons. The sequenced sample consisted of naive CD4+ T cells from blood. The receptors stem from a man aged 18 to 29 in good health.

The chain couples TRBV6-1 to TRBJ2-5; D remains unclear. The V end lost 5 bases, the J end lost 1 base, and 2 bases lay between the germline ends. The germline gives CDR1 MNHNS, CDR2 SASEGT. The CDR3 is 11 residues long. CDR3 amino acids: CASSSQETQYF. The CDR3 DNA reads TGTGCCAGCAGTTCCCAAGAGACCCAGTACTTC.

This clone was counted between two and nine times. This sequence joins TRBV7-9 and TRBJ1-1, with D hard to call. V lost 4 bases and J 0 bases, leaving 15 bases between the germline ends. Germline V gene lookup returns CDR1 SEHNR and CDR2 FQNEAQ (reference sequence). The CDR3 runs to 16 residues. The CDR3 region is CASSSSEEVMNTEAFF. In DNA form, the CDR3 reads TGTGCCAGCAGCTCTTCCGAGGAGGTAATGAACACTGAAGCTTTCTTT. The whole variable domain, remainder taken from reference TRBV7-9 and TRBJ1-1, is DTGVSQNPRHKITKRGQNVTFRCDPISEHNRLYWYRQTLGQGPEFLTYFQNEAQLEKSRLLSDRFSAERPKGSFSTLEIQRTEQGDSAMYLCASSSSEEVMNTEAFFGQGTRLTVV.

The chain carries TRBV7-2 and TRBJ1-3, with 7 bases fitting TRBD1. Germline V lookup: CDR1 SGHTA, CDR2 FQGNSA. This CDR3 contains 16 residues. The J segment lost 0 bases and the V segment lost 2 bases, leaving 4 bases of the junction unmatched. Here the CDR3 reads CASSLNRGSSGNTIYF. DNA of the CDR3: TGTGCCAGCAGCTTAAACAGGGGTTCCTCTGGAAACACCATATATTTT.

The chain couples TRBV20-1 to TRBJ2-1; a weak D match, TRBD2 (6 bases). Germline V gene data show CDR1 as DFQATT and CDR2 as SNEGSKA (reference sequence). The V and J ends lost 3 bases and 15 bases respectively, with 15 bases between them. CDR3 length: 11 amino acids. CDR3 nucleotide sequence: TGCAGTGCTAGTGCGGGACCGCTGGGGTTCTTC. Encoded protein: CSASAGPLGFF.

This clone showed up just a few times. The CDR3 DNA reads as TGTGCCAGCAGCGTAAAGGACTGGGGTGAGCAGTTCTTC. Translation: CASSVKDWGEQFF. The V call is TRBV9, the J call TRBJ2-1; D might be TRBD2 (5 bases). CDR1 is SGDLS, CDR2 YYNGEE, per germline. Trimming left V 1 base short and J 9 bases short, with 11 bases between. CDR3 length: 13 residues.

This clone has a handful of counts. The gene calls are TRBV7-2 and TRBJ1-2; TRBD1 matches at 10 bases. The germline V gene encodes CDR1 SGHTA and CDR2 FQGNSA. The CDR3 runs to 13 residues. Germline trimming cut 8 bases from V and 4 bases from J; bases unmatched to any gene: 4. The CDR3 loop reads CASRGQGVYGYTF. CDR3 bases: TGTGCCAGCCGCGGACAGGGGGTCTATGGCTACACCTTC. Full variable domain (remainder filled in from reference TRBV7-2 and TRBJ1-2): GAGVSQSPSNKVTEKGKDVELRCDPISGHTALYWYRQSLGQGLEFLIYFQGNSAPDKSGLPSDRFSAERTGGSVSTLTIQRTQQEDSAVYLCASRGQGVYGYTFGSGTRLTVV.

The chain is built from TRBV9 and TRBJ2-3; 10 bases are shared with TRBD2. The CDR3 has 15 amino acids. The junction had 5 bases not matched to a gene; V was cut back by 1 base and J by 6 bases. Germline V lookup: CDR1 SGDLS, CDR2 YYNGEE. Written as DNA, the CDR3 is TGTGCCAGCAGCGTAAGCGGGGGGGCAGGTGATACGCAGTATTTT. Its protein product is CASSVSGGAGDTQYF.

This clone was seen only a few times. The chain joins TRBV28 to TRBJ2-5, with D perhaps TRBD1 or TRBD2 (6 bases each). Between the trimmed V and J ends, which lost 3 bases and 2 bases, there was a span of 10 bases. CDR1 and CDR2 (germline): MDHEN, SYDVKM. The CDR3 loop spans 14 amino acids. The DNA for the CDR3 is TGTGCCAGCAGTTTGGTAGGGGGGCAAGAGACCCAGTACTTC. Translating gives CASSLVGGQETQYF.